The clone carrying this T cell receptor (beta chain) was seen only a few times. Its antigen is not identified. The record originates from a study of response to subunit inactivated influenza vaccine. Study-wide results and caveats: After each seasonal influenza vaccination, few new T cells are recruited, the authors suggested.

TCRdb used MiXCR to reprocess the RT-PCR reads, holding one entry per CDR3 protein. The repertoire holds about 150,000 distinct CDR3 sequences, with approximately 11% as singletons. Germline V gene sequence: CDR1 MNHEY, CDR2 SMNVEV (reference sequence). V shed 4 bases, J shed 5 bases, and the junction held 6 bases outside the gene matches. This CDR3 contains 16 residues. The chain combines TRBV27 with TRBJ2-1; 12 bases are a match to TRBD2. This receptor was obtained from a man aged 45-69 years who received an inactivated influenza vaccine. The sample here was CD8+ T cells sorted from PBMCs, taken 23 to 25 months after vaccination. CDR3 nucleotides: TGTGCCAGCAGTTCCAGACTAGCGGGAGTCAACAATGAGCAGTTCTTC. It translates to CASSSRLAGVNNEQFF.